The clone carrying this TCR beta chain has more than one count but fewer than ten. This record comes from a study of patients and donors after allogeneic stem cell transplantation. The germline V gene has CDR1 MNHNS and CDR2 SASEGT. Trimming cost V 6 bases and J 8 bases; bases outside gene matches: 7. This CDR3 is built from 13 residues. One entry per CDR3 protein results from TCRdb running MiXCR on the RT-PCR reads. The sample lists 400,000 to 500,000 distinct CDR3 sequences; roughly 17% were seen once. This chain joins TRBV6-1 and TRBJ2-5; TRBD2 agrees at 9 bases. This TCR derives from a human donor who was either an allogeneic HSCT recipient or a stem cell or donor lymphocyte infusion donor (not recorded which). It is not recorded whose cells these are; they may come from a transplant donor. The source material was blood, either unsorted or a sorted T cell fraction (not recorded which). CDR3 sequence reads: CASSLAGSYTQYF. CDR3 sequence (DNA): TGTGCCAGCAGCCTAGCGGGGTCATATACCCAGTACTTC.